The T cell receptor (beta chain) under discussion was sequenced for a study of graft-versus-host responses after intestinal transplantation. Looking at the study overall: Every transplant recipient was induced with anti-thymocyte globulin, then maintained on tacrolimus and steroids for about 3 years.

A word on this clone: Its antigen is not identified.

The assay was immunoSEQ multiplex PCR, and TCRdb's table has in-frame clones only and misses some. The table records roughly 100,000 clones, 80% to 95% of them present only once. This TCR was recovered from a human donor who received an intestinal transplant. The source was unstimulated CD8+ T cells sorted from spleen or lymph node cells, collected before intestinal transplant.

The CDR3 here is CASSSLSGEIALPQYF. CDR3 nucleotide sequence: TGTGCCAGCAGTTCACTTTCGGGGGAAATAGCTCTTCCCCAGTACTTC. The chain recombines TRBV27 with TRBJ2-5; a weak D match, TRBD2 (6 bases). The CDR3 is 16 residues long. Germline loops: CDR1 MNHEY, CDR2 SMNVEV (reference sequence). The V end was cut by 4 bases, the J end by 9 bases, with 24 bases between.